Included here is one T cell receptor beta chain sequence, with context. This record belongs to a study of spatial heterogeneity in lung cancer. The CDR3 extends over 12 amino acids. J lost 5 bases, V lost 12 bases, and 8 bases had no gene match. CDR1 KGHDR and CDR2 SFDVKD come from the germline V gene. TCRdb reprocessed the 5' RACE reads with MiXCR, giving one entry per CDR3 protein. The table has some 25,000 distinct CDR3 sequences, more than 10% seen once; the top ten hold around 23%. Time point here: sample taken at primary tumor resection. The authors sequenced whole RNA from tumor, nontumor lung or frozen PBMC without sorting. Donation came from approximately 69 patients with untreated early-stage non-small cell lung cancer.

The TCR sequence derives from a female donor with early-stage non-small cell lung cancer. The chain has TRBV24-1 and TRBJ2-5; 7 bases map to TRBD2. The sequenced sample was PBMCs, obtained at surgery. In nucleotides, the CDR3 is TGTGCCGCGGCCGGGACTACGGAGACCCAGTACTTC. Amino acids: CAAAGTTETQYF.